The following is a T cell receptor (beta chain) sequence with its context. TCRdb recomputed calls from the RT-PCR reads with MiXCR, one row per CDR3 protein. The sample consists of almost 250,000 distinct CDR3 sequences, more than 10% of them appearing once. In germline, CDR1 is SGHTA, CDR2 FQGTGA. Trimming removed 5 bases from V and 7 bases from J; junction bases left unmatched: 4. This CDR3 spans 13 amino acids. This entry comes from a study of response to subunit inactivated influenza vaccine. This specimen was non-naive T cells sorted from PBMCs, taken less than 15 days before vaccination. The rearrangement links TRBV7-3 to TRBJ2-2; 7 positions match TRBD1. The clonotype comes from a man aged 45 to 65 who received an inactivated influenza vaccine. The CDR3 region is CASSETGVGELFF. CDR3 sequence (DNA): TGTGCCAGCAGCGAAACAGGGGTCGGGGAGCTGTTTTTT.